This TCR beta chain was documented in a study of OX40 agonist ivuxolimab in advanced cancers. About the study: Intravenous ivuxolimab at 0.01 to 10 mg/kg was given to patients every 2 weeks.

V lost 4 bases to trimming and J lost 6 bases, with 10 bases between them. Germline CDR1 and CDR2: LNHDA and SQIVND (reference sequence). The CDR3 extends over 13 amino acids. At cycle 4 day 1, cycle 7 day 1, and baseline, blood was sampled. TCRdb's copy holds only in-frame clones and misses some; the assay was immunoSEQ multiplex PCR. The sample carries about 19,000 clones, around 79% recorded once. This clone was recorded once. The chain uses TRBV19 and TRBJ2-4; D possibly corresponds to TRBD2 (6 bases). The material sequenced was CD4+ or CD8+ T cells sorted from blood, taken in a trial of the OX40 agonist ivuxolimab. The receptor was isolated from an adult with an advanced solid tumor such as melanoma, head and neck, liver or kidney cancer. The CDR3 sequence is CASSTGLPNIQYF. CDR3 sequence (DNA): TGTGCCAGTAGTACGGGACTTCCAAACATTCAGTACTTC.